The 17 T cell receptor beta chains below were found in one sample sequenced in a study of blood T cell repertoires in COVID-19. Some clones are missing from TCRdb's copy, which holds only in-frame ones; the method was immunoSEQ multiplex PCR. The sample includes 150,000 to 200,000 clones, approximately 80% of them seen just once. The sample consisted of peripheral blood. The receptors derive from a man aged 50 to 60 who had recovered from COVID-19.

The chain carries TRBV5-1 and TRBJ2-7; 8 nucleotides line up with TRBD1. V lost 2 bases and J lost 6; bases outside the gene matches: 10. Germline assignment: CDR1 SGHRS and CDR2 YFSETQ. The CDR3 has 15 residues. The CDR3 DNA reads TGCGCCAGCAGCTTACGCCAGGGGGCTGAGGGCGAGCAGTACTTC. Translated: CASSLRQGAEGEQYF.

This chain uses TRBV28 with TRBJ2-1; 16 bases line up with TRBD2. CDR1 is MDHEN and CDR2 is SYDVKM in the germline V gene. Germline trimming cut 4 bases from V and 0 bases from J; bases unmatched to any gene: 15. The CDR3 is 22 residues long. The CDR3 DNA sequence: TGTGCCAGCAGTTATCACTTTGGGACTAGCGGGAGGGCCCCAAGCTCCTACAATGAGCAGTTCTTC. It yields the protein CASSYHFGTSGRAPSSYNEQFF.

The CDR3 nucleotides are TGTGCCAGCAGCTTAGCCGGGACTCCGACCCTCTCTCGTGGAAACACCATATATTTT. This sequence encodes CASSLAGTPTLSRGNTIYF. This chain links TRBV7-9 with TRBJ1-3; D is perhaps TRBD1 (5 bases). Germline assignment: CDR1 SEHNR and CDR2 FQNEAQ (reference sequence). This CDR3 spans 19 amino acids. Trimming took 0 bases from V and 3 from J, leaving 21 bases between them.

There are a few counts of this clone. The chain recombines TRBV3-1 (or the pseudogene TRBV3-2) with TRBJ1-2, with a tentative D call TRBD1 (5 bases). Trimming took 3 bases from V and 8 from J, leaving 10 bases between them. The CDR3 spans 12 residues. Germline-derived CDR1 and CDR2 are LGHDT and YNNKEL (reference sequence). The CDR3 protein is CASSHSGRGYTF. Here the CDR3 DNA reads TGTGCCAGCAGCCACTCAGGGCGCGGCTACACCTTC.

This clone was seen more than once but under ten times. The chain uses TRBV2 and TRBJ2-1; 10 positions match TRBD2. V lost 6 bases, J lost 4 bases, and 6 bases stayed unmatched. This CDR3 is built from 15 residues. Germline assignment: CDR1 SNHLY and CDR2 FYNNEI. The CDR3 nucleotides read TGTGCCAGCAGCCCGGGACTAGCGAGATACAATGAGCAGTTCTTC. Its translation is CASSPGLARYNEQFF.

This clone was observed once. This sequence joins TRBV5-1 and TRBJ2-1; D remains unclear. V lost 6 bases and J 1 base, leaving 11 bases between the germline ends. Germline CDR1 is SGHRS and CDR2 is YFSETQ. The length of the CDR3 is 14 residues. CDR3 loop: CASTVDTSYNEQFF. The CDR3 DNA follows: TGCGCCAGCACGGTAGATACTTCCTACAATGAGCAGTTCTTC.

The V call is TRBV5-4, the J call TRBJ1-2; perhaps TRBD1 as D (5 bases). Germline V gives CDR1 SGHNT, CDR2 YYREEE (reference sequence). The CDR3 totals 14 residues. Trimming removed 0 bases at V and 4 bases at J, with 10 bases between. The DNA of the CDR3 is TGTGCCAGCAGCTTGGCGATAGGGGCCTATGGCTACACCTTC. It codes for CASSLAIGAYGYTF.

The CDR3 bases are TGTGCCAGCAGTGTCTCAGGGGGTTTCACAGATACGCAGTATTTT. Amino acids: CASSVSGGFTDTQYF. The rearrangement links TRBV27 to TRBJ2-3, with 7 positions matching TRBD1. Germline CDR1 and CDR2: MNHEY and SMNVEV (reference sequence). The CDR3 has 15 residues. Trimming at V came to 5 bases and at J to 2 bases, leaving 7 bases not matched to a gene.

V usage is TRBV18 and J usage is TRBJ1-5; the match to TRBD1 covers 11 bases. The CDR3 runs to 16 residues. J gave up 6 bases and V 5 bases, and 9 bases lay outside the gene matches. CDR1 and CDR2 (germline): KGHSH, LQKENI. CDR3 sequence: CASSESGTGGSQPQHF. In DNA form, the CDR3 reads TGTGCCAGCTCAGAATCCGGGACAGGGGGTAGTCAGCCCCAGCATTTT.

The V gene is TRBV19, the J gene TRBJ2-3; D is possibly TRBD1 (6 bases). CDR3 length: 14 residues. Trimming stripped 5 bases from V and 6 bases from J, with 15 bases between. Looked up from germline, CDR1 is LNHDA and CDR2 is SQIVND (reference sequence). CDR3 residues: CASSAPGAVDTQYF. In nucleotides, the CDR3 is TGTGCCAGTAGTGCTCCAGGGGCGGTTGATACGCAGTATTTT.

The J gene is TRBJ2-3, the V gene TRBV6-5, with 11 positions matching TRBD2. Trimming at V came to 6 bases and at J to 1 base, leaving 3 bases not matched to a gene. Germline loops: CDR1 MNHEY, CDR2 SVGAGI. The CDR3 contains 15 residues. CDR3 sequence (DNA): TGTGCCAGCAGAAGGGGACTAGCGGGCACAGATACGCAGTATTTT. This gives the protein CASRRGLAGTDTQYF.

This clone was picked up a small number of times. This rearrangement joins TRBV10-2 to TRBJ2-5; 7 nucleotides match TRBD2. V shed 8 bases, J shed 3 bases, and the junction held 9 bases outside the gene matches. The V gene's germline CDR1 is WSHSY and CDR2 SAAADI. This CDR3 has 14 amino acids. The CDR3 coding sequence is TGCGCCAGCCAAGAACTAGCGTTGGAAGAGACCCAGTACTTC. This sequence encodes CASQELALEETQYF.

The CDR3 loop is CASSHPGLAGASRQYF. DNA of the CDR3: TGTGCCAGCAGCCACCCGGGACTAGCGGGAGCATCGCGGCAGTACTTC. The gene calls are TRBV6-2 or TRBV6-3 and TRBJ2-7, with 14 bases matching TRBD2. The CDR3 runs 16 residues. J lost 9 bases, V lost 6 bases, and 13 bases had no gene match. Germline CDR1 is MNHEY and CDR2 is SVGEGT.

This chain's CDR3 is CASSLDYGNQETQYF. CDR3 DNA: TGTGCCAGCAGCTTGGACTACGGGAATCAAGAGACCCAGTACTTC. The rearrangement uses TRBV11-2 and TRBJ2-5, with D possibly TRBD2 on 6 matching bases. The germline CDR1 and CDR2 sequences are SGHAT and FQNNGV. Between the trimmed V and J ends, which lost 3 bases and 2 bases, there was a span of 13 bases. This CDR3 has 15 amino acids.

The gene calls are TRBV24-1 and TRBJ2-1, with 9 bases that match TRBD1. Germline values: CDR1 KGHDR, CDR2 SFDVKD. This CDR3 is built from 15 residues. V was clipped by 8 bases and J by 6 bases; unmatched bases: 10. The CDR3 sequence: CATMKGQGLSNEQFF. CDR3 DNA: TGTGCCACCATGAAGGGACAGGGTTTGAGCAATGAGCAGTTCTTC.

The chain joins TRBV9 to TRBJ2-3; D perhaps matches TRBD1 (6 bases). Trimming took 4 bases from V and 3 from J, leaving 15 bases between them. CDR1 and CDR2 (germline): SGDLS, YYNGEE. The CDR3 spans 15 residues. The CDR3, as DNA: TGTGCCAGCAGCAAACAGGGTATGGGGACAGATACGCAGTATTTT. Its protein product is CASSKQGMGTDTQYF.

This clone was picked up a small number of times. This chain joins TRBV19 and TRBJ2-3; 8 bases match TRBD2. After removal of 5 bases from V and 0 bases from J, the junction contained 4 bases not matched to a gene. The length of the CDR3 is 15 residues. CDR1 LNHDA and CDR2 SQIVND come from the germline V gene (reference sequence). The CDR3 region has the DNA TGTGCCAGTAGTTTACTAGCGGCAAGCACAGATACGCAGTATTTT. Protein product: CASSLLAASTDTQYF.